This T cell receptor (beta chain) was captured in a study of metastatic and nonmetastatic thyroid tumors. Study background: Repertoires from blood and tumor or nodule tissue of malignant and benign thyroid patients were compared. General study results and limits: Patients with malignant thyroid tumors reportedly had significantly higher TCR beta diversity than those with benign nodules, in blood and tumor.

V dropped 5 bases and J dropped 7 bases, with 12 bases sitting between them. The CDR3 loop spans 14 amino acids. Germline-derived CDR1 and CDR2 are MNHNS and SASEGT. Original processing notes: In papillary thyroid cancer, a distant-metastasis classifier was built using CDR3 differences across clinicopathological groups. Using MiXCR, TCRdb reanalyzed the PCR reads. The V and J calls and clone size are TCRdb's, not the authors'. Of about 43,000 clones detected, 3.2% appear once; the ten largest clones hold approximately 10%. This clone has just a few counts. Its antigen is unidentified. The sample has other DNA sequences that encode this CDR3 too. Not a single patient had been given any form of treatment at any point before undergoing thyroid surgery.

The J gene is TRBJ1-6, the V gene TRBV6-1; D is possibly TRBD1 (5 bases). The sample was blood. This receptor was taken from a female donor with papillary thyroid cancer or a benign thyroid nodule (not recorded which). Some clones in this sample may be carry-over from other donors' samples. This chain's CDR3 is CASSRTGGNSPLHF. The CDR3 nucleotides are TGTGCCAGCAGTCGCACAGGAGGAAATTCACCCCTCCACTTT.